This T cell receptor (beta chain) is drawn from a study of blood T cell repertoires in COVID-19. The overall study: The analysed material was cDNA or gDNA that came from T cells, B-cell-depleted T cells, or PBMCs.

Recruits, aged roughly 18 to 90 years, lived in 24 US areas. Donors in Cohort 3 who had recovered were those with two negative PCRs, healthcare professional clearance, or resolution of their symptoms. CDR3 size: 14 residues. CDR1 is MNHEY and CDR2 is SVGAGI in the germline V gene. V trimming: 10 bases; J trimming: 4 bases; junction bases outside the gene matches: 8. Authors' data handling: Reference gene primer amplification in the assay estimated nucleated cell counts. Some clones are missing from TCRdb's copy, which holds only in-frame ones; the method was immunoSEQ multiplex PCR. V, J and clone size reflect that table, while D and trimming were determined from the DNA. This sample has about 270,000 clones, with roughly nine tenths found just once.

This TCR derives from a woman aged 18 to 35 who had recovered from COVID-19. The sequencing sample was made of PBMCs or T cells enriched from blood (not recorded which). This chain joins TRBV6-5 and TRBJ2-2; 8 positions match TRBD2. CDR3 sequence: CAIRGGKGTGELFF. The DNA of the CDR3 is TGTGCCATCCGGGGGGGCAAGGGCACCGGGGAGCTGTTTTTT.